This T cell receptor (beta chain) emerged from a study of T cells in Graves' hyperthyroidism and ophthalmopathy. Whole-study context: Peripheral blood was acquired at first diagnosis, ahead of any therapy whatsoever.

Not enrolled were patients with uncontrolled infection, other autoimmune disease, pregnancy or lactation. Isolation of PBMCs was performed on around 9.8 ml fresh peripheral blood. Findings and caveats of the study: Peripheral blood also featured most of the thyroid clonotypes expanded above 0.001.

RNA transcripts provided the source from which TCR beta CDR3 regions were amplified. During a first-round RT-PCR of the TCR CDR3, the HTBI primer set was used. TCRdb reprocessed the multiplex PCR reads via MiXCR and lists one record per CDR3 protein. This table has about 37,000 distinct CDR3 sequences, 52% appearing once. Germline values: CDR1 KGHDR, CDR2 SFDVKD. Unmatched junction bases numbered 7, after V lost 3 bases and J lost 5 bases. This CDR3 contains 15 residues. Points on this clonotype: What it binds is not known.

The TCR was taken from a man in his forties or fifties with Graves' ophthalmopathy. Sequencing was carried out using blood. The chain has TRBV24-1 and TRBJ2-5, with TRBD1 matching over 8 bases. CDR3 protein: CATSDRQGNWETQYF. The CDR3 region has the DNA TGTGCCACCAGTGATCGACAGGGGAATTGGGAGACCCAGTACTTC.